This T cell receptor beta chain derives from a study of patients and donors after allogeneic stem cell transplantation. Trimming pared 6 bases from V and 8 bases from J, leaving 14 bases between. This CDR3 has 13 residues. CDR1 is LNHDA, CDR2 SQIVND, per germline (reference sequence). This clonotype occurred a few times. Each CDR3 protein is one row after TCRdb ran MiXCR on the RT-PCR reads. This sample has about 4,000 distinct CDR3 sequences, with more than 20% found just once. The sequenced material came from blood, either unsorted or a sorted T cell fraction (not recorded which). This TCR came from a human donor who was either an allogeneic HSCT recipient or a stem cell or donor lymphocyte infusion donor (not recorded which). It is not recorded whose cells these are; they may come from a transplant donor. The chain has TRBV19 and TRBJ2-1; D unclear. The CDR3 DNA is TGTGCCAGTAGCCCGTCTCGTTTTGATGAGCAGTTCTTC. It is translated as CASSPSRFDEQFF.